These 32 T cell receptor beta chains came from one sample sequenced in a study of blood T cell repertoires in COVID-19. TCRdb's table, derived via immunoSEQ multiplex PCR, lists solely in-frame clones and lacks some. This sample yields some 100,000 clones, of which approximately 87% are seen a single time; 6% to 9.5% belongs to the top ten. The material sequenced was peripheral blood. The receptors here all came from a man between 70 and 80 years old who had recovered from COVID-19.

CDR3 amino acids: CASRRGWIPNTEAFF. The CDR3 coding sequence is TGCGCCAGCAGACGGGGGTGGATCCCGAACACTGAAGCTTTCTTT. The chain employs TRBV5-1 and TRBJ1-1; D might be TRBD1 (5 bases). CDR3 length: 15 amino acids. V shed 5 bases and J shed 1 base, with 15 bases lying between them. In germline, CDR1 is SGHRS, CDR2 YFSETQ.

This rearrangement joins TRBV2 to TRBJ1-1; 9 nucleotides line up with TRBD1. This CDR3 spans 16 amino acids. Trimming cost V 4 bases and J 5 bases; bases outside gene matches: 11. Germline V lookup: CDR1 SNHLY, CDR2 FYNNEI. The CDR3 nucleotides are TGTGCCAGCAGTGGAGGAAGAAACAGGGGGCCTACTGAAGCTTTCTTT. It encodes CASSGGRNRGPTEAFF.

V usage is TRBV30 and J usage is TRBJ2-5; D might be TRBD2 (6 bases). The CDR3 has 13 amino acids. Germline V gene data show CDR1 as GTSNPN and CDR2 as SVGIG (reference sequence). Trimming cost V 2 bases and J 7 bases, with 14 bases left between them. The CDR3 DNA is TGTGCCTGGAGTCCCTCGGGGAGGACGACCCAGTACTTC. It translates to CAWSPSGRTTQYF.

This clone was seen a few times. This chain links TRBV7-9 with TRBJ2-1, with 10 nucleotides matching TRBD1. Germline V gene lookup returns CDR1 SEHNR and CDR2 FQNEAQ (reference sequence). V gave up 10 bases and J gave up 8 bases; unmatched junction bases: 5. CDR3 size: 12 residues. DNA of the CDR3: TGTGCCACCAGGACAGGGGGGTATGAGCAGTTCTTC. Its protein product is CATRTGGYEQFF.

J is TRBJ1-2 and V is TRBV5-1; TRBD1 matches 10 bases. V dropped 0 bases and J dropped 8; count of bases not matched to a gene: 4. Germline loops: CDR1 SGHRS, CDR2 YFSETQ. The CDR3 is 14 amino acids. The CDR3 spells CASSLAGTGVGYTF. CDR3 nucleotides: TGCGCCAGCAGCTTGGCCGGGACAGGGGTCGGCTACACCTTC.

The gene calls are TRBV29-1 and TRBJ1-1; D is perhaps TRBD1 (5 bases). Germline assignment: CDR1 SQVTM and CDR2 ANQGSEA. The CDR3 length is 13 residues. V was pared by 3 bases and J by 4 bases, with 12 bases between. In nucleotides, the CDR3 is TGCAGCGTTGACCAACGGGGGGGCACTGAAGCTTTCTTT. As protein: CSVDQRGGTEAFF.

The J gene is TRBJ2-1, the V gene TRBV3-1 (or the pseudogene TRBV3-2), with D possibly being TRBD1 (5 bases). The V and J ends lost 4 bases and 10 bases respectively, with 14 bases between them. The CDR3 extends over 13 amino acids. CDR1 and CDR2 from the germline V gene are LGHDT and YNNKEL (reference sequence). The CDR3 bases are TGTGCCAGCAGCCTCCGACAGAACCCAGAGCAGTTCTTC. This sequence encodes CASSLRQNPEQFF.

This clone was counted once. V is TRBV5-1 and J is TRBJ1-4, with 7 bases lining up with TRBD1. The germline V gene encodes CDR1 SGHRS and CDR2 YFSETQ. V was pared by 3 bases and J by 2 bases, with 4 bases of the junction left unmatched. The CDR3 runs to 15 residues. This CDR3 is CASSYSGGTNEKLFF. The CDR3 DNA reads as TGCGCCAGCAGCTATTCAGGGGGTACTAATGAAAAACTGTTTTTT.

The chain recombines TRBV30 with TRBJ2-5; no clear D gene. In germline, CDR1 is GTSNPN, CDR2 SVGIG (reference sequence). Trimming stripped 4 bases from V and 3 bases from J, with 9 bases between. This CDR3 is built from 12 residues. The DNA for the CDR3 is TGTGCCTGGACTCGCGGCAAAGAGACCCAGTACTTC. Translating gives CAWTRGKETQYF.

Comments on this clone: The sample contains more than one DNA sequence encoding this CDR3. This chain uses TRBV2 with TRBJ2-2; 11 nucleotides agree with TRBD2. After removal of 6 bases from V and 5 bases from J, the junction contained 8 bases not matched to a gene. Germline assignment: CDR1 SNHLY and CDR2 FYNNEI. The CDR3 runs to 16 residues. CDR3 coding DNA: TGTGCCAGCAGGCCTACTAGCGGGAGAGGGACCGGGGAGCTGTTTTTT. Amino acid sequence: CASRPTSGRGTGELFF.

The chain joins TRBV7-2 to TRBJ2-7; D remains unclear. Trimming stripped 5 bases from V and 1 base from J, with 12 bases between. The CDR3 length is 14 residues. Germline CDR1 reads SGHTA; CDR2 reads FQGNSA. DNA of the CDR3: TGTGCCAGCAGCCCTACGGCGGCATCCTACGAGCAGTACTTC. Translating it yields CASSPTAASYEQYF.

The V call is TRBV30, the J call TRBJ2-7, with 7 bases matching TRBD1. V lost 5 bases and J lost 2; bases outside the gene matches: 9. The germline V gene encodes CDR1 GTSNPN and CDR2 SVGIG (reference sequence). This CDR3 is built from 14 residues. CDR3 residues: CAWGKEQGTYEQYF. CDR3 DNA: TGTGCCTGGGGCAAGGAACAGGGGACCTACGAGCAGTACTTC.

The V and J genes are TRBV9 and TRBJ2-7; TRBD2 aligns across 13 bases. Unmatched junction bases numbered 2, after V lost 0 bases and J lost 2 bases. The CDR3 is 16 residues long. Germline values: CDR1 SGDLS, CDR2 YYNGEE. This CDR3 is CASSVEGTSGAYEQYF. In nucleotides, the CDR3 is TGTGCCAGCAGCGTAGAAGGGACTAGCGGGGCCTACGAGCAGTACTTC.

This chain uses TRBV5-1 with TRBJ1-5, with TRBD1 as a possible D gene (6 bases). Germline V CDR1 and CDR2: SGHRS, YFSETQ. The CDR3 covers 13 residues. V was trimmed by 2 bases and J by 4 bases, leaving 7 bases between them. CDR3 in amino acids: CASSFGQNQPQHF. The CDR3 nucleotides are TGCGCCAGCAGCTTCGGACAGAATCAGCCCCAGCATTTT.

This clone was counted only a few times. The genes are TRBV6-5 and TRBJ2-7; 12 nucleotides line up with TRBD2. Per germline, CDR1 MNHEY and CDR2 SVGAGI. Unmatched junction bases numbered 1, after V lost 4 bases and J lost 0 bases. CDR3 length: 15 residues. CDR3 sequence (DNA): TGTGCCAGCAGTTTGACTAGCGGGAGCTCCTACGAGCAGTACTTC. Its translation is CASSLTSGSSYEQYF.

The V gene is TRBV5-4, the J gene TRBJ2-7; 8 bases align to TRBD1. The CDR3 loop spans 14 amino acids. The V segment lost 3 bases and the J segment 6 bases; nucleotides outside the gene matches: 8. The germline CDR1 and CDR2 sequences are SGHNT and YYREEE (reference sequence). The CDR3 here is CASSSPDRGREQYF. CDR3 bases: TGTGCCAGCAGCTCGCCTGACAGGGGTCGCGAGCAGTACTTC.

This clone turned up a few times. V is TRBV19 and J is TRBJ2-2; unclear D gene. Between the trimmed V and J ends, which lost 1 base and 5 bases, there was a span of 5 bases. The CDR3 loop spans 13 amino acids. The germline CDR1 and CDR2 sequences are LNHDA and SQIVND (reference sequence). DNA for the CDR3: TGTGCCAGTAGTATAGGGCGGACCGGGGAGCTGTTTTTT. Translating gives CASSIGRTGELFF.

The V and J genes are TRBV6-5 and TRBJ1-1; possibly TRBD1 for D (5 bases). The CDR3 loop spans 12 amino acids. Per the germline V gene, CDR1 is MNHEY and CDR2 is SVGAGI. The ends were cut back, 7 bases at V and 10 bases at J, with 16 bases in the middle. This chain's CDR3 is CASMGGGWGAFF. The CDR3 DNA sequence: TGTGCCAGCATGGGGGGAGGATGGGGAGCTTTCTTT.

The V and J genes are TRBV2 and TRBJ2-7; D is unclear. The V end was cut by 2 bases, the J end by 1 base, with 15 bases between. The CDR3 is made up of 16 amino acids. Germline V gene lookup returns CDR1 SNHLY and CDR2 FYNNEI. The CDR3 here is CASSENRPLDSYEQYF. As DNA, the CDR3 is TGTGCCAGCAGTGAAAACAGACCTTTGGATTCCTACGAGCAGTACTTC.

With respect to this clone: The same CDR3 also results from other DNA sequences found in this sample. This chain uses TRBV5-1 with TRBJ1-2, with 8 bases aligning to TRBD1. CDR1 SGHRS and CDR2 YFSETQ come from the germline V gene. CDR3 size: 13 residues. With 7 bases clipped from V and 5 bases from J, the junction kept 7 bases outside the gene matches. This CDR3 reads CASYGQGGYGYTF. The DNA for the CDR3 is TGCGCCAGCTACGGACAGGGCGGGTATGGCTACACCTTC.

CDR3 residues: CATSDPLAGGVSEQFF. The CDR3 DNA sequence: TGTGCCACCAGTGACCCACTAGCGGGGGGAGTTTCTGAGCAGTTCTTC. V and J are TRBV24-1 and TRBJ2-1; 12 positions agree with TRBD2. The trim removed 4 bases at V and 9 bases at J, leaving 9 bases unmatched. The CDR3 sequence is 16 residues long. From germline, CDR1 is KGHDR and CDR2 SFDVKD.

The rearrangement uses TRBV20-1 and TRBJ1-2; weak D call: TRBD1 (5 bases). Trimming pared 7 bases from V and 6 bases from J, leaving 12 bases between. The CDR3 sequence is 11 residues long. The germline V gene encodes CDR1 DFQATT and CDR2 SNEGSKA (reference sequence). The CDR3 reads CSVGETDGYTF. The CDR3 DNA follows: TGCAGTGTAGGGGAAACCGATGGCTACACCTTC.

The genes are TRBV19 and TRBJ2-7, with 7 positions matching TRBD1. The length of the CDR3 is 15 residues. Per the germline V gene, CDR1 is LNHDA and CDR2 is SQIVND (reference sequence). With V trimmed by 1 base and J by 3 bases, 6 bases remained unmatched. CDR3 region: CASSIGGSGGYEQYF. The DNA for the CDR3 is TGTGCCAGTAGTATAGGAGGCTCAGGGGGCTACGAGCAGTACTTC.

This clone was seen once. This sequence joins TRBV11-2 and TRBJ1-6, with unresolved D. Germline CDR1 is SGHAT and CDR2 is FQNNGV. V was trimmed by 0 bases and J by 9 bases, leaving 12 bases between them. The CDR3 covers 15 residues. The CDR3 DNA reads as TGTGCCAGCAGCTTAGACCCTTCCGGAGGTTCACCCCTCCACTTT. Protein product: CASSLDPSGGSPLHF.

The chain carries TRBV19 and TRBJ1-1; TRBD1 agrees at 11 bases. CDR1 LNHDA and CDR2 SQIVND come from the germline V gene (reference sequence). There are 18 residues in the CDR3. V was pared by 5 bases and J by 0 bases, with 11 bases of the junction left unmatched. CDR3 in amino acids: CASSYDGTGGDLNTEAFF. CDR3 coding DNA: TGTGCCAGTAGTTACGACGGGACAGGGGGGGACCTGAACACTGAAGCTTTCTTT.

V gene TRBV7-2 combines with J gene TRBJ1-2; D is undetermined. Germline V lookup: CDR1 SGHTA, CDR2 FQGNSA. V dropped 4 bases and J dropped 5 bases, with 14 bases sitting between them. This CDR3 is built from 14 residues. The CDR3 loop reads CASSSHGRTYGYTF. CDR3 nucleotides: TGTGCCAGCAGCTCACATGGGCGGACTTATGGCTACACCTTC. Using reference TRBV7-2 and TRBJ1-2 for the parts outside the CDR3, the full variable domain is GAGVSQSPSNKVTEKGKDVELRCDPISGHTALYWYRQSLGQGLEFLIYFQGNSAPDKSGLPSDRFSAERTGGSVSTLTIQRTQQEDSAVYLCASSSHGRTYGYTFGSGTRLTVV.

The chain links TRBV19 to TRBJ2-2, with 7 nucleotides matching TRBD1. J gave up 8 bases and V 9 bases, and 18 bases lay outside the gene matches. Germline-derived CDR1 and CDR2 are LNHDA and SQIVND (reference sequence). The CDR3 runs 16 residues. DNA for the CDR3: TGTGCCAGCCCGAACCGGGACAGAACCTCATGTGGGGAGCTGTTTTTT. Its translation is CASPNRDRTSCGELFF.

The chain combines TRBV21-1 with TRBJ2-7; the table's D call, TRBD2, was not checked against the DNA. TRBV21-1 corresponds to a pseudogene. The CDR3 is 14 amino acids. The CDR3: CASRGGREPDEQYF. DNA for the CDR3: TGTGCCAGCAGGGGGGGAAGGGAGCCGGACGAGCAGTACTTC.

V and J are TRBV19 and TRBJ1-5; D unclear. CDR3 length equals 13 residues. Germline V gives CDR1 LNHDA, CDR2 SQIVND (reference sequence). V gave up 3 bases and J gave up 6 bases, with 9 bases separating them. CDR3: CASSITVRQPQHF. In DNA form, the CDR3 reads TGTGCCAGTAGTATCACGGTGCGTCAGCCCCAGCATTTT.

The rearrangement links TRBV2 to TRBJ2-3; possibly TRBD1 for D (5 bases). The V gene lost 4 bases and the J gene lost 2 bases, with 10 bases spanning the gap. The V gene's germline CDR1 is SNHLY and CDR2 FYNNEI. The CDR3 is 14 residues long. The CDR3, as DNA: TGTGCCAGCAGTGGTACAGGTCCCACAGATACGCAGTATTTT. Its translation: CASSGTGPTDTQYF.

The V call is TRBV5-4, the J call TRBJ2-5; 8 nucleotides match TRBD2. This CDR3 region has 15 residues. Germline CDR1 and CDR2: SGHNT and YYREEE (reference sequence). The V gene end was trimmed by 3 bases and the J gene end by 9 bases; junction bases not matched to a gene: 13. CDR3 sequence reads: CASSSSGGQARAQYF. In DNA, the CDR3 is TGTGCCAGCAGCTCGAGCGGGGGCCAGGCAAGGGCCCAGTACTTC.

The chain uses TRBV5-1 and TRBJ2-5; D not resolved. The germline V and J ends were trimmed by 0 bases and 5 bases, with 14 bases remaining between them. Germline V lookup: CDR1 SGHRS, CDR2 YFSETQ. The length of the CDR3 is 15 residues. The CDR3: CASSLESGRLETQYF. DNA for the CDR3: TGCGCCAGCAGCTTGGAGTCAGGAAGATTGGAGACCCAGTACTTC. Full variable domain (missing parts from reference TRBV5-1 and TRBJ2-5): KAGVTQTPRYLIKTRGQQVTLSCSPISGHRSVSWYQQTPGQGLQFLFEYFSETQRNKGNFPGRFSGRQFSNSRSEMNVSTLELGDSALYLCASSLESGRLETQYFGPGTRLLVL.